These 25 T cell receptor beta chains were all obtained from the same sample, sequenced in a study of T cells in Graves' hyperthyroidism and ophthalmopathy. Amplification targeted TCR beta CDR3 regions from RNA transcripts. A set of HTBI primers served as the primers for a first-round RT-PCR of the TCR CDR3. Using its own MiXCR run on the multiplex PCR reads, TCRdb lists one record per CDR3 protein. The table has more than 300,000 distinct CDR3 sequences, about a sixth seen once. Input material: blood. The receptors stem from a woman under 40 with Graves' hyperthyroidism that later progressed to Graves' ophthalmopathy.

This clonotype has a handful of counts. Possible read error: a much larger clone is one base away. V gene TRBV28 combines with J gene TRBJ2-2, with D perhaps given as TRBD1 or TRBD2 (5 bases each). Looked up from germline, CDR1 is MDHEN and CDR2 is SYDVKM. The CDR3 totals 12 residues. CDR3 in DNA: TGTGCCAGCAGCGGGGCCACCGGGGAGCTGTCTTTT. Amino acids: CASSGATGELSF. Combining the CDR3 with reference TRBV28 and TRBJ2-2 gives the whole variable domain DVKVTQSSRYLVKRTGEKVFLECVQDMDHENMFWYRQDPGLGLRLIYFSYDVKMKEKGDIPEGYSVSREKKERFSLILESASTNQTSMYLCASSGATGELSFGEGSRLTVL.

This clonotype showed up many times. J is TRBJ2-1 and V is TRBV2; 15 bases agree with TRBD2. This CDR3 has 17 residues. J lost 3 bases, V lost 3 bases, and 3 bases had no gene match. Germline values: CDR1 SNHLY, CDR2 FYNNEI. The CDR3 DNA is TGTGCCAGCAGTGAGCCGGGACTAGCGGGGGGCTACAATGAGCAGTTCTTC. Amino acid sequence: CASSEPGLAGGYNEQFF. Complete variable domain (other parts from reference TRBV2 and TRBJ2-1): EPEVTQTPSHQVTQMGQEVILRCVPISNHLYFYWYRQILGQKVEFLVSFYNNEISEKSEIFDDQFSVERPDGSNFTLKIRSTKLEDSAMYFCASSEPGLAGGYNEQFFGPGTRLTVL.

The chain combines TRBV10-3 with TRBJ2-7; TRBD2 might be the D (5 bases). Germline values: CDR1 ENHRY, CDR2 SYGVKD. V shed 5 bases and J shed 6 bases, with 29 bases lying between them. The CDR3 extends over 18 amino acids. Here the CDR3 reads CAISPRRRVVSDRGEQYF. CDR3 bases: TGTGCCATCAGTCCCCGCAGGCGGGTAGTCAGTGATCGGGGCGAGCAGTACTTC.

This clonotype was picked up many times. V is TRBV15 and J is TRBJ1-2, with a possible D match to TRBD1 (5 bases). There are 14 residues in the CDR3. CDR1 is LNHNV, CDR2 YYDKDF, per germline (reference sequence). Trimming removed 4 bases at V and 4 bases at J, with 13 bases between. The CDR3 DNA reads as TGTGCCACCAGCAACCCAGGGCAGAGCTATGGCTACACCTTC. It specifies CATSNPGQSYGYTF.

This clonotype was counted many times. The chain joins TRBV10-2 to TRBJ1-5; weak D call: TRBD1 (5 bases). Germline V lookup: CDR1 WSHSY, CDR2 SAAADI. Trimming cost V 5 bases and J 4 bases, with 18 bases left between them. The CDR3 is made up of 16 amino acids. CDR3 in DNA: TGCGCCAGCAGTCTCAATCCGGGACGGAAGAATCAGCCCCAGCATTTT. Encoded protein: CASSLNPGRKNQPQHF.

V gene TRBV2 combines with J gene TRBJ2-1, with TRBD1 as a possible D gene (6 bases). Deletions cut 6 bases from V and 3 bases from J, with 9 bases between. This CDR3 is built from 13 residues. Germline CDR1 SNHLY, CDR2 FYNNEI. CDR3 sequence reads: CASRDSLYNEQFF. The CDR3 bases are TGTGCCAGCAGGGACAGCCTCTACAATGAGCAGTTCTTC.

Points on this clonotype: A much larger clone sits a single nucleotide away, making a read error possible. The chain carries TRBV2 and TRBJ2-7; tentative D call: TRBD2 (5 bases). The CDR3 contains 14 residues. Germline V gene sequence: CDR1 SNHLY, CDR2 FYNNEI. CDR3 protein: CASSRMGSSYERYF. CDR3 nucleotides: TGTGCCAGCAGTAGGATGGGGAGCTCCTACGAGCGGTACTTC.

This chain uses TRBV30 with TRBJ1-2; D call uncertain. This CDR3 is built from 15 residues. Per the germline V gene, CDR1 is GTSNPN and CDR2 is SVGIG (reference sequence). Trimming removed 0 bases from V and 2 bases from J, with 13 bases in between. The DNA for the CDR3 is TGTGCCTGGAGTGTACAACGGGGTTTGAACTATGGCTACACCTTC. It encodes CAWSVQRGLNYGYTF.

The rearrangement uses TRBV29-1 and TRBJ2-3; D may be TRBD1 (6 bases). The V end lost 5 bases, the J end lost 2 bases, and 17 bases lay between the germline ends. The CDR3 length is 15 residues. Germline values: CDR1 SQVTM, CDR2 ANQGSEA. CDR3 coding DNA: TGCAGCGTTTATAACCCAGGGGCCTCCACAGATACGCAGTATTTT. Protein product: CSVYNPGASTDTQYF.

This clonotype was seen at least ten times. The rearrangement links TRBV30 to TRBJ2-7, with a weak D call TRBD1 (6 bases). This CDR3 has 14 residues. Trimming shortened V by 0 bases and J by 2 bases, and 11 bases separated the two germline ends. CDR1 and CDR2 from the germline V gene are GTSNPN and SVGIG (reference sequence). The CDR3 sequence: CAWSVQGVTYEQYF. The CDR3 DNA reads TGTGCCTGGAGTGTACAGGGAGTAACCTACGAGCAGTACTTC.

This clonotype came up many times. J is TRBJ2-5 and V is TRBV5-1, with a weak D call TRBD1 (6 bases). The CDR3 is 17 amino acids. V was trimmed by 2 bases and J by 3 bases, leaving 20 bases between them. Germline V gene data show CDR1 as SGHRS and CDR2 as YFSETQ. The chain's CDR3 is CASSFGQGLPSKETQYF. The CDR3 DNA sequence: TGCGCCAGCAGCTTTGGGCAGGGGTTACCTTCTAAAGAGACCCAGTACTTC.

The chain is built from TRBV19 and TRBJ1-4; no reliable D call. Germline values: CDR1 LNHDA, CDR2 SQIVND (reference sequence). The CDR3 loop spans 14 amino acids. Deletions cut 5 bases from V and 0 bases from J, with 7 bases between. The CDR3 nucleotides read TGTGCCAGTAGTTGGGAGTCAACTAATGAAAAACTGTTTTTT. As protein: CASSWESTNEKLFF.

There are many counts of this clonotype. V is TRBV28 and J is TRBJ1-6; the D gene is possibly TRBD1 (5 bases). CDR1 is MDHEN, CDR2 SYDVKM, per germline. Trimming pared 7 bases from V and 4 bases from J, leaving 14 bases between. The CDR3 is 15 residues long. DNA of the CDR3: TGTGCCAGCACCTCCACCAGGGAGTATAATTCACCCCTCCACTTT. Translated: CASTSTREYNSPLHF.

The rearrangement uses TRBV6-1 and TRBJ2-7; D gene unclear. The germline V gene has CDR1 MNHNS and CDR2 SASEGT. V lost 2 bases and J 0 bases, leaving 8 bases between the germline ends. The CDR3 runs to 14 residues. CDR3 nucleotide sequence: TGTGCCAGCAGTGAACGCTCGCTCTCCTACGAGCAGTACTTC. Amino acids: CASSERSLSYEQYF.

This clonotype was detected many times. This rearrangement joins TRBV7-9 to TRBJ2-7, with TRBD2 identical over 15 bases. In germline, CDR1 is SEHNR, CDR2 FQNEAQ (reference sequence). Trimming took 0 bases from V and 5 from J; bases not matched to a gene: 11. This CDR3 is 19 amino acids long. The CDR3 DNA sequence: TGTGCCAGCAGCTTAGCGCTCGGACTAGCGGGAGGGCCGGGACACGAGCAGTACTTC. It encodes CASSLALGLAGGPGHEQYF.

Ten or more counts support this clonotype. This sequence joins TRBV5-1 and TRBJ2-1, with 12 bases that match TRBD2. Germline CDR1 is SGHRS and CDR2 is YFSETQ. This CDR3 is 17 amino acids long. Losses at the gene ends were 1 base for V and 9 bases for J; bases not matched to a gene: 11. The CDR3 DNA reads as TGCGCCAGCAGCTTGTCCCCTCCTAGCGGGAGGGCCGGTGAGCAGTTCTTC. Protein sequence: CASSLSPPSGRAGEQFF. Full variable domain (remainder filled in from reference TRBV5-1 and TRBJ2-1): KAGVTQTPRYLIKTRGQQVTLSCSPISGHRSVSWYQQTPGQGLQFLFEYFSETQRNKGNFPGRFSGRQFSNSRSEMNVSTLELGDSALYLCASSLSPPSGRAGEQFFGPGTRLTVL.

This clonotype was observed at least ten times. This rearrangement joins TRBV6-1 to TRBJ1-4, with D tentatively TRBD1 (6 bases). Trimming removed 7 bases from V and 5 bases from J, with 17 bases in between. The CDR3 contains 15 residues. The germline gives CDR1 MNHNS, CDR2 SASEGT. CDR3 sequence reads: CASTQEDRPNEKLFF. The CDR3 DNA is TGTGCCAGCACTCAGGAGGACAGACCCAATGAAAAACTGTTTTTT.

At least ten counts were recorded for this clonotype. The chain carries TRBV6-1 and TRBJ1-4; D is undetermined. The CDR3 totals 12 residues. The germline V and J ends were trimmed by 4 bases and 5 bases, with 5 bases remaining between them. Germline loops: CDR1 MNHNS, CDR2 SASEGT. CDR3 amino acids: CASSVFNEKLFF. The CDR3 region has the DNA TGTGCCAGCAGTGTATTCAATGAAAAACTGTTTTTT.

This clonotype was found a few times. The conserved closing phenylalanine or tryptophan is absent in this CDR3, likely reflecting a read error. The chain has TRBV28 and TRBJ1-3; the D gene is possibly TRBD1 (5 bases). This CDR3 has 14 residues. V was trimmed by 2 bases and J by 2 bases, leaving 7 bases between them. CDR1 is MDHEN and CDR2 is SYDVKM in the germline V gene. The CDR3 spells CASSLGGTGNTIYL. The CDR3 nucleotides read TGTGCCAGCAGTTTAGGGGGGACTGGAAACACCATATATCTT.

Ten or more counts support this clonotype. The rearrangement links TRBV28 to TRBJ1-1, with D possibly matching TRBD1 (5 bases). CDR1 and CDR2 from the germline V gene are MDHEN and SYDVKM. There are 15 residues in the CDR3. Trimming pared 3 bases from V and 0 bases from J, leaving 11 bases between. The CDR3 spells CASSFRPGLNTEAFF. CDR3 nucleotide sequence: TGTGCCAGCAGTTTCCGTCCGGGGCTGAACACTGAAGCTTTCTTT.

This clonotype was counted a few times. A much larger clonotype is one base distant, so this may be a read error. J is TRBJ2-7 and V is TRBV11-2; D is ambiguous. V was clipped by 5 bases and J by 5 bases, with 13 bases between them. The CDR3 length is 13 residues. Germline values: CDR1 SGHAT, CDR2 FQNNGV. Here the CDR3 DNA reads TGTGCCAGCAGCCCAAGGGCTTTAAACGAGCAGTACTTC. Translating it yields CASSPRALNEQYF.

Only a few counts were recorded for this clonotype. The chain has TRBV6-1 and TRBJ2-7, with D perhaps being TRBD1 or TRBD2 (5 bases each). Trimming removed 7 bases from V and 4 bases from J, with 14 bases in between. The CDR3 is 13 residues long. Germline CDR1 is MNHNS and CDR2 is SASEGT. This CDR3 reads CASTVGTRYEQYF. CDR3 nucleotide sequence: TGTGCCAGCACCGTGGGGACCCGGTACGAGCAGTACTTC.

This clonotype was detected a few times. With a much larger clone just one base away, this may be a read error. This chain connects TRBV28 to TRBJ1-3; D may be TRBD1 (5 bases). CDR1 and CDR2 from the germline V gene are MDHEN and SYDVKM. The CDR3 covers 17 residues. The CDR3 DNA follows: TGTGCCAGCAGTTCCCCGGGGCAGCGGTTCTCTGGAAACGCCATATATTTT. As protein: CASSSPGQRFSGNAIYF.

The J gene is TRBJ2-1, the V gene TRBV19, with D perhaps matching TRBD2 (6 bases). CDR1 LNHDA and CDR2 SQIVND come from the germline V gene (reference sequence). The V and J ends lost 7 bases and 0 bases respectively, with 13 bases between them. The CDR3 length is 15 residues. In DNA form, the CDR3 reads TGTGCCAGTACCTCGGGGGAGAGCTCCTACAATGAGCAGTTCTTC. It encodes CASTSGESSYNEQFF. The full variable domain, rest sourced from reference TRBV19 and TRBJ2-1, is DGGITQSPKYLFRKEGQNVTLSCEQNLNHDAMYWYRQDPGQGLRLIYYSQIVNDFQKGDIAEGYSVSREKKESFPLTVTSAQKNPTAFYLCASTSGESSYNEQFFGPGTRLTVL.

This clonotype has more than one count but fewer than ten. The chain uses TRBV20-1 and TRBJ2-5; 12 nucleotides line up with TRBD2. J was trimmed by 4 bases and V by 5 bases; bases with no gene match: 11. CDR3 length: 16 residues. Germline V gene data show CDR1 as DFQATT and CDR2 as SNEGSKA (reference sequence). This chain's CDR3 is CSAQRLAGGPGETQYF. CDR3 sequence (DNA): TGCAGTGCTCAGCGGCTAGCGGGGGGGCCGGGAGAGACCCAGTACTTC.